This TCR beta chain was obtained from a study of cytomegalovirus exposure and HLA in healthy donors. The PCR ran on 60 Vbeta and 13 Jbeta primers. Method: immunoSEQ multiplex PCR; TCRdb's copy keeps in-frame clones and lacks some. Reported are 110,000 to 150,000 clones; the ten largest clones contain 2.7%. The CDR3 is 16 residues long. The germline V gene encodes CDR1 SGHVS and CDR2 FNYEAQ. Trimming removed 5 bases from V and 0 bases from J, with 14 bases in between. V and J are TRBV7-6 and TRBJ1-3; D might be TRBD1 (6 bases). The TCR comes from a man in his forties in good health and CMV-seronegative. The sample consisted of PBMCs. CDR3 region: CASSPRTVSSGNTIYF. Here the CDR3 DNA reads TGTGCCAGCAGCCCACGGACAGTTAGCTCTGGAAACACCATATATTTT.